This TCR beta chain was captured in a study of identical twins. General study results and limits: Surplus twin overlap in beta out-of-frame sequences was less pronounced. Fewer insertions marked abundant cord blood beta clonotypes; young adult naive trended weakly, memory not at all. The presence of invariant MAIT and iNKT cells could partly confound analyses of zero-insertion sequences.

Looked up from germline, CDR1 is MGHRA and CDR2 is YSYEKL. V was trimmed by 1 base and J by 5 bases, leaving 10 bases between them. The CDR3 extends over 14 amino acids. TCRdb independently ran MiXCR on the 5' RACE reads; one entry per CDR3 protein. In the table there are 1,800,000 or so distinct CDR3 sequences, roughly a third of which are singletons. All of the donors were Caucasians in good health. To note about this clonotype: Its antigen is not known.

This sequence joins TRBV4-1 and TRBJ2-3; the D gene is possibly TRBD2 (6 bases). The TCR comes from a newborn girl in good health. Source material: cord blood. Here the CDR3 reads CASSQVGRRDTQYF. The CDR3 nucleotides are TGCGCCAGCAGCCAAGTGGGGAGGAGAGATACGCAGTATTTT.